Listed here is a single T cell receptor (beta chain). The data belong to a study of response to subunit inactivated influenza vaccine. TCRdb re-called the RT-PCR reads through MiXCR, storing one row per CDR3 protein. The sample yields hundreds of thousands of distinct CDR3 sequences, less than 20% seen once. The input for sequencing was PBMCs from blood, taken around 5 days after vaccination. The source of this sequence is a man aged 45-65 years who received an inactivated influenza vaccine.

The CDR3, as DNA: TGCAGTGCTGGGCGGACTAGCGGGAGTAACGAGCAGTACTTC. Translation gives CSAGRTSGSNEQYF. The chain recombines TRBV20-1 with TRBJ2-7; 13 bases map to TRBD2. Germline V lookup: CDR1 DFQATT, CDR2 SNEGSKA (reference sequence). This CDR3 is built from 14 residues. After removal of 5 bases from V and 5 bases from J, the junction contained 6 bases not matched to a gene.